The 25 T cell receptor beta chains below were found in one sample sequenced in a study of T-cell memory formation after mild COVID-19. MiXCR, run by TCRdb on the 5' RACE reads, gives a single entry per CDR3 protein. The data show about 350,000 distinct CDR3 sequences, about an eighth seen once. Source material: PBMCs or a T cell subset sorted from them (not recorded which). The receptors come from a man aged 18 to 29 who had mild COVID-19 (a few samples of this study predate the infection). Cell type and time point are not known.

The CDR3 sequence: CSARGSGPETQYF. In DNA, the CDR3 is TGCAGTGCTAGAGGTTCAGGGCCAGAGACCCAGTACTTC. The chain joins TRBV20-1 to TRBJ2-5; D may be TRBD1 (5 bases). CDR3 length equals 13 residues. Trimming shortened V by 1 base and J by 4 bases, and 10 bases separated the two germline ends. Per germline, CDR1 DFQATT and CDR2 SNEGSKA (reference sequence).

The genes are TRBV4-1 and TRBJ1-1; TRBD1 aligns across 7 bases. The germline gives CDR1 MGHRA, CDR2 YSYEKL. V lost 4 bases to trimming and J lost 0 bases; unmatched junction nucleotides: 11. CDR3 size: 17 residues. The DNA for the CDR3 is TGCGCCAGCAGCCGTACTCCAGGGGGTGGGATGAACACTGAAGCTTTCTTT. Its translation: CASSRTPGGGMNTEAFF.

Only a few counts were recorded for this clonotype. The genes are TRBV30 and TRBJ1-1; possibly TRBD1 for D (5 bases). Trimming stripped 2 bases from V and 4 bases from J, with 8 bases between. The germline gives CDR1 GTSNPN, CDR2 SVGIG (reference sequence). The CDR3 is 12 residues long. Written as DNA, the CDR3 is TGTGCCTGGAGTCGTAGGGGCACTGAAGCTTTCTTT. It specifies CAWSRRGTEAFF.

The rearrangement uses TRBV6-5 and TRBJ1-2; perhaps TRBD1 as D (5 bases). CDR1 and CDR2 (germline): MNHEY, SVGAGI. CDR3 size: 13 residues. V lost 5 bases and J 8 bases, leaving 15 bases between the germline ends. Written as DNA, the CDR3 is TGTGCCAGCAGTCCTGGGGGAGGAATCGGCTACACCTTC. This encodes CASSPGGGIGYTF.

This clonotype was found many times. The V call is TRBV4-1, the J call TRBJ2-7; 9 bases agree with TRBD1. The trim removed 4 bases at V and 4 bases at J, leaving 2 bases unmatched. The germline V gene has CDR1 MGHRA and CDR2 YSYEKL. The CDR3 loop spans 13 amino acids. The CDR3 nucleotides are TGCGCCAGCAGCCCCGACAGGGGGTACGAGCAGTACTTC. Translated, it gives CASSPDRGYEQYF.

The genes are TRBV9 and TRBJ2-1, with D possibly matching TRBD1 (6 bases). There are 13 residues in the CDR3. Germline values: CDR1 SGDLS, CDR2 YYNGEE. Trimming took off 3 bases at V and 2 bases at J, with 6 bases between the two ends. In DNA, the CDR3 is TGTGCCAGCAGCGGGACAGCCTACAATGAGCAGTTCTTC. It codes for CASSGTAYNEQFF.

The V call is TRBV4-1, the J call TRBJ1-4; 7 nucleotides agree with TRBD1. Germline loops: CDR1 MGHRA, CDR2 YSYEKL. The CDR3 length is 15 residues. V dropped 2 bases and J dropped 5; count of bases not matched to a gene: 5. CDR3: CASSQTVTGNEKLFF. CDR3 in DNA: TGCGCCAGCAGCCAAACTGTGACAGGGAATGAAAAACTGTTTTTT.

This clonotype turned up a few times. The chain is built from TRBV6-2 or TRBV6-3 and TRBJ2-7; D uncertain. This CDR3 contains 11 residues. V lost 5 bases and J lost 4, with 6 bases in between. Per germline, CDR1 MNHEY and CDR2 SVGEGT. The CDR3: CASSKRYEQYF. In DNA, the CDR3 is TGTGCCAGCAGTAAACGGTACGAGCAGTACTTC.

In its sample, this clonotype was seen a few times. The CDR3 is CASSFRENEQFF. Here the CDR3 DNA reads TGTGCCAGCAGTTTCCGGGAAAATGAGCAGTTCTTC. This rearrangement joins TRBV6-6 to TRBJ2-1; D is possibly TRBD2 (5 bases). From germline, CDR1 is MNHNY and CDR2 SVGAGI (reference sequence). Trimming removed 4 bases at V and 7 bases at J, with 8 bases between. CDR3 length: 12 residues.

The V and J genes are TRBV30 and TRBJ1-2; D unclear. In germline, CDR1 is GTSNPN, CDR2 SVGIG (reference sequence). The CDR3 is 13 residues long. The V and J ends lost 0 bases and 2 bases respectively, with 7 bases between them. The CDR3 DNA reads as TGTGCCTGGAGTGTACCCCACAACTATGGCTACACCTTC. Translating gives CAWSVPHNYGYTF.

V gene TRBV28 combines with J gene TRBJ1-2, with 7 bases aligning to TRBD1. Trimming removed 3 bases from V and 8 bases from J; junction bases left unmatched: 9. From germline, CDR1 is MDHEN and CDR2 SYDVKM. CDR3 size: 14 residues. The DNA of the CDR3 is TGTGCCAGCAGTTTGCGGAGGGGGCTGGGAGGCTACACCTTC. It yields the protein CASSLRRGLGGYTF.

The rearrangement joins TRBV2 to TRBJ2-6; D is uncertain. CDR1 is SNHLY and CDR2 is FYNNEI in the germline V gene. This CDR3 has 17 amino acids. Trimming removed 4 bases at V and 4 bases at J, with 17 bases between. The CDR3 here is CASSGQVPRGGANVLTF. In DNA form, the CDR3 reads TGTGCCAGCAGTGGTCAGGTGCCTAGAGGAGGGGCCAACGTCCTGACTTTC.

The chain joins TRBV7-3 to TRBJ1-6; D not resolved. The germline V and J ends were trimmed by 4 bases and 10 bases, with 11 bases remaining between them. This CDR3 is 13 amino acids long. From germline, CDR1 is SGHTA and CDR2 FQGTGA. The chain's CDR3 is CASSSGSRSPLHF. CDR3 DNA: TGTGCCAGCAGCTCCGGATCTCGGTCACCCCTCCACTTT.

This clonotype has just a few counts. The rearrangement links TRBV29-1 to TRBJ1-4; the D gene is possibly TRBD1 (5 bases). CDR3 length equals 13 residues. The germline gives CDR1 SQVTM, CDR2 ANQGSEA. Trimming left V 3 bases short and J 7 bases short, with 12 bases between. For the CDR3, the DNA is TGCAGCGTTGAGAGGGGCCAGGGTGAAAAACTGTTTTTT. Its translation: CSVERGQGEKLFF.

The rearrangement links TRBV7-9 to TRBJ1-5; no reliable D call. This CDR3 has 16 residues. Germline-derived CDR1 and CDR2 are SEHNR and FQNEAQ (reference sequence). V lost 5 bases, J lost 0 bases, and 14 bases lay in between. The CDR3 nucleotides are TGTGCCAGCAGCGCCGACCGGGAAAATAGCAATCAGCCCCAGCATTTT. Translated, it gives CASSADRENSNQPQHF.

Written as DNA, the CDR3 is TGTGCCAGCAGTACCCAGACGACCCCCACAGATACGCAGTATTTT. It encodes CASSTQTTPTDTQYF. The chain carries TRBV6-5 and TRBJ2-3; D uncertain. The CDR3 contains 15 residues. With 5 bases removed from V and 2 bases from J, the gap between germline ends came to 14 bases. Germline V gives CDR1 MNHEY, CDR2 SVGAGI.

This clonotype appeared a few times. CDR3 in amino acids: CASSVGSRQETQYF. The CDR3 DNA follows: TGTGCCAGCAGCGTAGGTTCCAGACAAGAGACCCAGTACTTC. The gene calls are TRBV9 and TRBJ2-5; D is ambiguous. V gave up 0 bases and J gave up 2 bases, with 8 bases separating them. Germline assignment: CDR1 SGDLS and CDR2 YYNGEE. The CDR3 extends over 14 amino acids. Looking up the rest from reference TRBV9 and TRBJ2-5 gives the full variable domain: DSGVTQTPKHLITATGQRVTLRCSPRSGDLSVYWYQQSLDQGLQFLIQYYNGEERAKGNILERFSAQQFPDLHSELNLSSLELGDSALYFCASSVGSRQETQYFGPGTRLLVL.

The chain links TRBV24-1 to TRBJ1-1; D is uncertain. This CDR3 contains 14 residues. With 4 bases removed from V and 5 bases from J, the gap between germline ends came to 13 bases. Per the germline V gene, CDR1 is KGHDR and CDR2 is SFDVKD. CDR3 residues: CATSDRAGGTEAFF. The CDR3 DNA is TGTGCCACCAGTGACCGAGCTGGTGGGACTGAAGCTTTCTTT.

A remark on this clonotype: Its ends do not fully match the called genes, so a read error is possible. The CDR3 spells CSARGGANNSPLHF. The CDR3 nucleotides are TGCAGTGCGAGAGGGGGCGCAAATAATTCACCCCTCCACTTT. The chain couples TRBV20-1 to TRBJ1-6; 7 nucleotides line up with TRBD1. Per the germline V gene, CDR1 is DFQATT and CDR2 is SNEGSKA (reference sequence). The CDR3 extends over 14 amino acids.

The chain links TRBV12-3 or TRBV12-4 to TRBJ1-2; perhaps TRBD1 as D (6 bases). The CDR3 has 13 amino acids. Trimming left V 2 bases short and J 8 bases short, with 12 bases between. The CDR3 reads CASSLRQARGYTF. The CDR3 region has the DNA TGTGCCAGCAGTTTAAGACAGGCTCGGGGCTACACCTTC.

This chain joins TRBV6-5 and TRBJ2-7; D ambiguous. The CDR3 is 13 amino acids. With 5 bases removed from V and 5 bases from J, the gap between germline ends came to 13 bases. Germline V gene sequence: CDR1 MNHEY, CDR2 SVGAGI. This chain's CDR3 is CASSTGRRNEQYF. Written as DNA, the CDR3 is TGTGCCAGCAGTACCGGACGGCGTAACGAGCAGTACTTC.

In its sample, this clonotype was seen many times. This chain connects TRBV12-3 or TRBV12-4 to TRBJ2-5, with D possibly TRBD2 on 5 matching bases. V dropped 3 bases and J dropped 2 bases, with 10 bases sitting between them. CDR3 length equals 14 residues. The CDR3 nucleotides are TGTGCCAGCAGTTTTACTGCGGGTCAAGAGACCCAGTACTTC. It encodes CASSFTAGQETQYF.

This chain joins TRBV5-1 and TRBJ2-1; 9 bases agree with TRBD2. CDR1 and CDR2 from the germline V gene are SGHRS and YFSETQ. The CDR3 runs to 17 residues. V gave up 0 bases and J gave up 2 bases; unmatched junction bases: 6. CDR3 region: CASSLAASGATYNEQFF. The DNA for the CDR3 is TGCGCCAGCAGCTTGGCGGCTAGCGGGGCTACCTACAATGAGCAGTTCTTC.

In this sample, this clonotype turned up a few times. This chain connects TRBV7-9 to TRBJ2-1; the D is unclear. Germline CDR1 is SEHNR and CDR2 is FQNEAQ (reference sequence). The CDR3 sequence is 13 residues long. Trimming removed 4 bases from V and 6 bases from J, with 10 bases in between. CDR3 sequence (DNA): TGTGCCAGCAGCTGGGGTAGGTCCAATGAGCAGTTCTTC. Translated: CASSWGRSNEQFF.

This clonotype was seen a handful of times. The chain couples TRBV28 to TRBJ1-1; D is perhaps TRBD1 (6 bases). This CDR3 comprises 17 residues. Per germline, CDR1 MDHEN and CDR2 SYDVKM. The V and J ends lost 6 bases and 1 base respectively, with 21 bases between them. CDR3 coding DNA: TGTGCCAGCAGGAACAGGAGGGGACACAGTACGAACACTGAAGCTTTCTTT. Protein product: CASRNRRGHSTNTEAFF.